This T cell receptor beta chain is drawn from a study of cytomegalovirus exposure and HLA in healthy donors. PCR amplification relied on 60 Vbeta primers (plus 13 Jbeta primers). The assay was immunoSEQ multiplex PCR, and TCRdb's table has in-frame clones only and misses some. The repertoire includes about 150,000 clones, about two thirds of them detected once, and approximately 2.1% sits in the top ten. There are 18 residues in the CDR3. V gave up 2 bases and J gave up 4 bases; unmatched junction bases: 11. Germline CDR1 and CDR2: MNHNS and SASEGT. The source of this sequence is a man in his forties in good health and CMV-seronegative. The specimen was PBMCs. The chain uses TRBV6-1 and TRBJ2-3; TRBD2 aligns across 11 bases. CDR3 region: CASSEWGSGGAGADTQYF. The CDR3 DNA follows: TGTGCCAGCAGTGAATGGGGTAGCGGGGGGGCCGGAGCAGATACGCAGTATTTT.